This T cell receptor (beta chain) stems from a study of neurological immune-mediated disorders. This clonotype was observed at least ten times. The unsorted libraries originated from 2 million PBMCs that had been stored at -80 C. Each CDR3 protein is one row after TCRdb ran MiXCR on the 5' RACE reads. The sample lists about 66,000 distinct CDR3 sequences, 3.9% occurring once. This CDR3 contains 15 residues. The trim removed 3 bases at V and 4 bases at J, leaving 4 bases unmatched. The germline gives CDR1 SGHTA, CDR2 FQGNSA. Sequencing was carried out using PBMCs. This sequence joins TRBV7-2 and TRBJ2-7; 12 nucleotides align to TRBD2. This sequence originates from a man aged 25 to 45 with multiple sclerosis. CDR3 DNA: TGTGCCAGCAGCTTCAGGACTAGCGGGGTGTACGAGCAGTACTTC. This sequence encodes CASSFRTSGVYEQYF.